These 26 T cell receptor beta chains originate from one sample sequenced in a study of cytomegalovirus exposure and HLA in healthy donors. The assay was immunoSEQ multiplex PCR, and TCRdb's table has in-frame clones only and misses some. Found here are some 130,000 clones, almost 85% of them singletons; the top ten hold 30%. Sequenced sample: PBMCs. The receptors derive from a man aged 25-40 years in good health and CMV-seropositive.

The chain joins TRBV6-5 to TRBJ1-1, with 7 nucleotides matching TRBD1. The CDR3 is 14 residues long. CDR1 MNHEY and CDR2 SVGAGI come from the germline V gene. V dropped 0 bases and J dropped 4; count of bases not matched to a gene: 2. In DNA, the CDR3 is TGTGCCAGCAGTTACTCATCAGGGGGCACTGAAGCTTTCTTT. Its protein product is CASSYSSGGTEAFF.

This clone has more than one count but fewer than ten. CDR3 DNA: TGTGCCAGCTCACCTCCTTTGACTAGCGCCGAGCAGTACTTC. Its translation: CASSPPLTSAEQYF. The rearrangement links TRBV18 to TRBJ2-7, with 8 bases aligning to TRBD2. Per germline, CDR1 KGHSH and CDR2 LQKENI. Losses at the gene ends were 3 bases for V and 6 bases for J; bases not matched to a gene: 7. The CDR3 is 14 amino acids.

The rearrangement uses TRBV4-1 and TRBJ2-1; no clear D gene. The CDR3 sequence is 16 residues long. The V end lost 0 bases, the J end lost 2 bases, and 11 bases lay between the germline ends. Germline lookup yields CDR1 MGHRA and CDR2 YSYEKL. This chain's CDR3 is CASSQDLAATYNEQFF. DNA for the CDR3: TGCGCCAGCAGCCAAGATTTGGCGGCTACCTACAATGAGCAGTTCTTC.

The rearrangement links TRBV2 to TRBJ2-3, with D possibly matching TRBD2 (5 bases). Germline CDR1 and CDR2: SNHLY and FYNNEI. The germline V and J ends were trimmed by 10 bases and 5 bases, with 10 bases remaining between them. The CDR3 runs to 11 residues. The CDR3 nucleotides read TGTGCCACCACCCGGGGAGATACGCAGTATTTT. Protein: CATTRGDTQYF.

The V and J genes are TRBV9 and TRBJ2-2; TRBD2 might be the D (5 bases). Germline V gene sequence: CDR1 SGDLS, CDR2 YYNGEE. V lost 2 bases to trimming and J lost 7 bases, with 6 bases between them. The CDR3 is 12 amino acids. The CDR3 DNA reads TGTGCCAGCAGCGTGACTAACGGGGAGCTGTTTTTT. It yields the protein CASSVTNGELFF. Variable domain in full (rest from reference TRBV9 and TRBJ2-2): DSGVTQTPKHLITATGQRVTLRCSPRSGDLSVYWYQQSLDQGLQFLIQYYNGEERAKGNILERFSAQQFPDLHSELNLSSLELGDSALYFCASSVTNGELFFGEGSRLTVL.

This clone appeared once. This chain joins TRBV18 and TRBJ2-1, with TRBD1 matching over 12 bases. With 3 bases clipped from V and 6 bases from J, the junction kept 3 bases outside the gene matches. In germline, CDR1 is KGHSH, CDR2 LQKENI. The CDR3 is 15 residues long. This chain's CDR3 is CASSPQGQGANEQFF. The CDR3 DNA reads as TGTGCCAGCTCACCTCAGGGACAGGGGGCCAATGAGCAGTTCTTC.

In DNA, the CDR3 is TGTGCCAGCACAGACCAGCCGACTCTTTTGGATACGCAGTATTTT. Its translation is CASTDQPTLLDTQYF. The chain combines TRBV6-1 with TRBJ2-3; D unresolved. Germline CDR1 MNHNS, CDR2 SASEGT. This CDR3 comprises 15 residues. Trimming pared 7 bases from V and 6 bases from J, leaving 20 bases between.

This clone was seen just once. The chain couples TRBV6-6 to TRBJ1-2, with D unclear. The CDR3 has 14 amino acids. V was shortened by 8 bases and J by 8 bases, with 21 bases between the two germline ends. Germline CDR1 MNHNY, CDR2 SVGAGI (reference sequence). The DNA for the CDR3 is TGTGCCAGCTCTGAAGCCGGAGGTGTAGGAGGCTACACCTTC. It specifies CASSEAGGVGGYTF.

In this sample, this clone turned up once. V and J are TRBV19 and TRBJ1-1, with 10 bases aligning to TRBD1. CDR1 and CDR2 (germline): LNHDA, SQIVND (reference sequence). The CDR3 is 16 residues long. Germline trimming cut 8 bases from V and 0 bases from J; bases unmatched to any gene: 9. This chain's CDR3 is CASSRQGAFMNTEAFF. For the CDR3, the DNA is TGTGCCAGTTCCAGACAGGGGGCTTTCATGAACACTGAAGCTTTCTTT.

This sequence joins TRBV2 and TRBJ2-5; 8 bases are a match to TRBD2. The CDR3 length is 15 residues. The J segment lost 5 bases and the V segment lost 3 bases, leaving 8 bases of the junction unmatched. Germline CDR1 and CDR2: SNHLY and FYNNEI. Here the CDR3 DNA reads TGTGCCAGCAGTGAGGGGCTAGCGGGCCGGGAGACCCAGTACTTC. The encoded protein is CASSEGLAGRETQYF.

This clone came up a few times. The chain recombines TRBV4-2 with TRBJ1-4; 10 bases are shared with TRBD1. Germline lookup yields CDR1 LGHNA and CDR2 YNFKEQ. The CDR3 has 20 residues. V trimming: 1 base; J trimming: 5 bases; junction bases outside the gene matches: 16. The CDR3 is CASSQALLGTGATANEKLFF. DNA for the CDR3: TGTGCCAGCAGCCAAGCACTTCTAGGGACAGGGGCAACCGCGAATGAAAAACTGTTTTTT.

The chain joins TRBV4-2 to TRBJ2-7, with TRBD2 matching over 9 bases. J lost 0 bases, V lost 3 bases, and 9 bases had no gene match. CDR1 and CDR2 (germline): LGHNA, YNFKEQ. The CDR3 loop spans 17 amino acids. CDR3: CASSQLAKREVSYEQYF. DNA for the CDR3: TGTGCCAGCAGCCAGCTCGCGAAGCGGGAGGTCTCCTACGAGCAGTACTTC.

This rearrangement joins TRBV18 to TRBJ2-7; the match to TRBD2 covers 13 bases. Losses at the gene ends were 4 bases for V and 1 base for J; bases not matched to a gene: 1. Looked up from germline, CDR1 is KGHSH and CDR2 is LQKENI. The CDR3 length is 15 residues. This CDR3 is CASSRGLAGSYEQYF. Written as DNA, the CDR3 is TGTGCCAGCTCACGGGGACTAGCGGGATCCTACGAGCAGTACTTC.

The chain employs TRBV23-1 and TRBJ2-7, with TRBD2 matching over 7 bases. TRBV23-1 is sorted into the ORF group, with uncertain function. Trimming removed 0 bases from V and 0 bases from J; junction bases left unmatched: 14. This CDR3 comprises 19 residues. The DNA for the CDR3 is TGCGCCAGCAGTCAATCTCGGTTGCGGGAGCAGACCTACTCCTACGAGCAGTACTTC. Encoded protein: CASSQSRLREQTYSYEQYF.

This clone was picked up a small number of times. The chain recombines TRBV15 with TRBJ2-7; 8 nucleotides match TRBD1. In germline, CDR1 is LNHNV, CDR2 YYDKDF (reference sequence). After removal of 0 bases from V and 0 bases from J, the junction contained 13 bases not matched to a gene. This CDR3 spans 19 amino acids. CDR3 bases: TGTGCCACCAGCAGAGATTTTGGACAGGGCTCTTCTCACTCCTACGAGCAGTACTTC. Translation: CATSRDFGQGSSHSYEQYF.

Here the CDR3 DNA reads TGCGCCAGCAGCTCCGGACTAGCGGCCTCCTACGAGCAGTACTTC. It is translated as CASSSGLAASYEQYF. V and J are TRBV5-1 and TRBJ2-7; 10 nucleotides agree with TRBD2. The CDR3 consists of 15 residues. Looked up from germline, CDR1 is SGHRS and CDR2 is YFSETQ. Germline trimming cut 3 bases from V and 0 bases from J; bases unmatched to any gene: 3. Full variable domain (outside the CDR3, taken from reference TRBV5-1 and TRBJ2-7): KAGVTQTPRYLIKTRGQQVTLSCSPISGHRSVSWYQQTPGQGLQFLFEYFSETQRNKGNFPGRFSGRQFSNSRSEMNVSTLELGDSALYLCASSSGLAASYEQYFGPGTRLTVT.

The rearrangement joins TRBV7-7 to TRBJ1-2; TRBD1 might be the D (6 bases). Germline values: CDR1 SSHAT, CDR2 FNYEAQ (reference sequence). The CDR3 extends over 14 amino acids. Trimming shortened V by 3 bases and J by 4 bases, and 12 bases separated the two germline ends. The CDR3 DNA reads as TGTGCCAGCAGCTTTGGGGGACACATCTATGGCTACACCTTC. Protein: CASSFGGHIYGYTF.

V gene TRBV27 combines with J gene TRBJ2-7; maybe TRBD1 (6 bases). CDR1 is MNHEY and CDR2 is SMNVEV in the germline V gene (reference sequence). The CDR3 runs 15 residues. Trimming stripped 4 bases from V and 3 bases from J, with 16 bases between. CDR3 in DNA: TGTGCCAGCAGTTCTGTGACAGGTCTTCACTACGAGCAGTACTTC. Amino acid sequence: CASSSVTGLHYEQYF.

The rearrangement uses TRBV7-3 and TRBJ2-1; 9 nucleotides match TRBD1. Per germline, CDR1 SGHTA and CDR2 FQGTGA. The CDR3 spans 14 residues. The J segment lost 9 bases and the V segment lost 2 bases, leaving 5 bases of the junction unmatched. The CDR3 sequence is CASSLGGQGGEQFF. In DNA form, the CDR3 reads TGTGCCAGCAGCTTAGGGGGACAGGGTGGTGAGCAGTTCTTC.

The chain joins TRBV5-6 to TRBJ2-5; weak D call: TRBD1 (6 bases). The CDR3 covers 12 residues. CDR1 and CDR2 from the germline V gene are SGHDT and YYEEEE. V was cut by 7 bases and J by 3 bases, with 10 bases left in between. The CDR3 spells CASSGVKETQYF. The CDR3 region has the DNA TGTGCCAGCTCAGGGGTCAAAGAGACCCAGTACTTC. The full variable domain, with the rest looked up from reference TRBV5-6 and TRBJ2-5, is DAGVTQSPTHLIKTRGQQVTLRCSPKSGHDTVSWYQQALGQGPQFIFQYYEEEERQRGNFPDRFSGHQFPNYSSELNVNALLLGDSALYLCASSGVKETQYFGPGTRLLVL.

V usage is TRBV11-3 and J usage is TRBJ2-1; possibly TRBD2 for D (5 bases). Trimming shortened V by 2 bases and J by 8 bases, and 19 bases separated the two germline ends. The germline gives CDR1 SGHNT, CDR2 YENEEA. This CDR3 is built from 16 residues. CDR3 bases: TGTGCCAGCAGCTTAAGAGGGAATTTGGGTAAGGATGAGCAGTTCTTC. Translated: CASSLRGNLGKDEQFF.

The J gene is TRBJ1-2, the V gene TRBV29-1; D call uncertain. Germline V gives CDR1 SQVTM, CDR2 ANQGSEA. Trimming shortened V by 2 bases and J by 0 bases, and 7 bases separated the two germline ends. The CDR3 runs to 13 residues. The CDR3 DNA reads as TGCAGCGTTGAAACAGACACTAACTATGGCTACACCTTC. As protein: CSVETDTNYGYTF.

This chain joins TRBV9 and TRBJ1-1; a weak D match, TRBD1 (5 bases). The germline V gene has CDR1 SGDLS and CDR2 YYNGEE. The CDR3 loop spans 15 amino acids. Trimming took off 0 bases at V and 4 bases at J, with 13 bases between the two ends. The DNA for the CDR3 is TGTGCCAGCAGCGTAGAGGCAGGGCGGGGCACTGAAGCTTTCTTT. Encoded protein: CASSVEAGRGTEAFF.

This clone was seen once. This chain joins TRBV18 and TRBJ2-1; TRBD1 matches at 9 bases. V lost 2 bases, J lost 0 bases, and 11 bases stayed unmatched. Germline CDR1 KGHSH, CDR2 LQKENI. This CDR3 region has 19 residues. CDR3 in DNA: TGTGCCAGCTCACCATCCGGGACAGGGATTGGGAGCTCCTACAATGAGCAGTTCTTC. Its protein product is CASSPSGTGIGSSYNEQFF. Full variable domain (outside the CDR3, taken from reference TRBV18 and TRBJ2-1): NAGVMQNPRHLVRRRGQEARLRCSPMKGHSHVYWYRQLPEEGLKFMVYLQKENIIDESGMPKERFSAEFPKEGPSILRIQQVVRGDSAAYFCASSPSGTGIGSSYNEQFFGPGTRLTVL.

This chain links TRBV7-9 with TRBJ1-2; 9 nucleotides line up with TRBD1. This CDR3 has 16 residues. The germline V gene has CDR1 SEHNR and CDR2 FQNEAQ (reference sequence). Trimming took 5 bases from V and 6 from J; bases not matched to a gene: 13. Written as DNA, the CDR3 is TGTGCCAGCAGCCCCGCCCGGGACAGGGACCCAAATGGCTACACCTTC. Its translation: CASSPARDRDPNGYTF. The full variable domain, completed using reference TRBV7-9 and TRBJ1-2, is DTGVSQNPRHKITKRGQNVTFRCDPISEHNRLYWYRQTLGQGPEFLTYFQNEAQLEKSRLLSDRFSAERPKGSFSTLEIQRTEQGDSAMYLCASSPARDRDPNGYTFGSGTRLTVV.

The genes are TRBV5-1 and TRBJ1-5; D might be TRBD1 (6 bases). The CDR3 runs 13 residues. Trimming removed 4 bases from V and 6 bases from J, with 11 bases in between. Germline loops: CDR1 SGHRS, CDR2 YFSETQ. CDR3 nucleotides: TGCGCCAGCAGCCCAGGGGAGAGTCAGCCCCAGCATTTT. It encodes CASSPGESQPQHF.